Detailed here is one T cell receptor (beta chain). V lost 5 bases and J 3 bases, leaving 17 bases between the germline ends. CDR1 and CDR2 from the germline V gene are LGHDT and YNNKEL (reference sequence). The CDR3 covers 17 residues. These data originate in a study of blood T cell repertoires in COVID-19. Study-level information: PBMCs, B-cell-depleted T cells, or T cells provided the cDNA or gDNA that made up the material.

In the authors' methods: From reference gene primer amplification, estimates of nucleated cell counts were derived. TCRdb's table, derived via immunoSEQ multiplex PCR, lists solely in-frame clones and lacks some. The V and J calls and clone size are taken from that table; D and trimming were inferred from the DNA. The sample comprises roughly 230,000 clones, 85% to 90% of which are singletons, and about 2.1% rests with the top ten. Source material: peripheral blood. This sequence joins TRBV3-1 (or the pseudogene TRBV3-2) and TRBJ2-6, with D possibly TRBD1 on 6 matching bases. The sequence was obtained from a woman aged 55-70 years with COVID-19, enrolled during active disease. CDR3 in DNA: TGTGCCAGCAGCTCCACGCGTACAGGGTTTGGGGCCAACGTCCTGACTTTC. Protein: CASSSTRTGFGANVLTF.